Below, 7 T cell receptor beta chains from the same sample are listed, as sequenced in a study of regulatory T cells in long-lasting Graves disease. This sample's time point: persistent/refractory GD, antithyroid drugs over 5 years with positive TRAb. TCR sequences were obtained from RNA taken from PBMCs. The authors built TCR beta libraries using iRepertoire HTBI primers and Arm-PCR of CDR3 regions. TCRdb reprocessed the multiplex PCR reads via MiXCR and lists one record per CDR3 protein. Found here are about 660,000 distinct CDR3 sequences, 25% to 35% of them singletons; the top ten hold 40% to 50%. The material was peripheral blood mononuclear cells (PBMCs), obtained when the disease was refractory, from a patient treated with antithyroid drugs. These TCRs come from a female donor with Graves disease.

The V call is TRBV29-1, the J call TRBJ2-1; no firm D call. Germline values: CDR1 SQVTM, CDR2 ANQGSEA. This CDR3 contains 11 residues. Here the CDR3 DNA reads TGCACCACCGTGGGGTCGGATGAGCAGTTCTTC. This translates into CTTVGSDEQFF.

This clonotype was seen a handful of times. The V and J genes are TRBV6-5 and TRBJ1-5, with TRBD1 matching over 7 bases. Trimming removed 4 bases from V and 3 bases from J; junction bases left unmatched: 3. CDR3 size: 14 residues. CDR1 and CDR2 (germline): MNHEY, SVGAGI. CDR3 bases: TGTGCCAGCAGTTGGGACAGTAACAATCAGCCCCAGCATTTT. It encodes CASSWDSNNQPQHF.

The chain has TRBV5-1 and TRBJ1-1, with 7 bases identical to TRBD1. Trimming took 3 bases from V and 0 from J; bases not matched to a gene: 5. The CDR3 spans 15 residues. The germline V gene encodes CDR1 SGHRS and CDR2 YFSETQ. As DNA, the CDR3 is TGCGCCAGCAGCTCCGACAGGGCCATGAACACTGAAGCTTTCTTT. Its translation is CASSSDRAMNTEAFF.

The chain couples TRBV19 to TRBJ1-1, with 10 bases lining up with TRBD1. J lost 1 base, V lost 0 bases, and 5 bases had no gene match. This CDR3 comprises 17 residues. The germline gives CDR1 LNHDA, CDR2 SQIVND (reference sequence). DNA for the CDR3: TGTGCCAGTAGTATAGATCCCGGGACAGGGGAGAACACTGAAGCTTTCTTT. This gives the protein CASSIDPGTGENTEAFF.

This clonotype was found a few times. V and J are TRBV28 and TRBJ1-5; no clear D gene. The CDR3 loop spans 14 amino acids. V dropped 5 bases and J dropped 0 bases, with 8 bases sitting between them. CDR1 and CDR2 (germline): MDHEN, SYDVKM. Here the CDR3 DNA reads TGTGCCAGCAGTACCAGGATTAGCAATCAGCCCCAGCATTTT. Residues: CASSTRISNQPQHF. The variable domain in full, completed from reference TRBV28 and TRBJ1-5, reads DVKVTQSSRYLVKRTGEKVFLECVQDMDHENMFWYRQDPGLGLRLIYFSYDVKMKEKGDIPEGYSVSREKKERFSLILESASTNQTSMYLCASSTRISNQPQHFGDGTRLSIL.

This chain links TRBV30 with TRBJ1-5, with TRBD1 identical over 8 bases. Losses at the gene ends were 2 bases for V and 7 bases for J; bases not matched to a gene: 7. Germline-derived CDR1 and CDR2 are GTSNPN and SVGIG (reference sequence). CDR3 length: 14 residues. The CDR3 loop is CAWSKDRENQPQHF. CDR3 nucleotides: TGTGCCTGGAGTAAGGACAGGGAGAACCAGCCCCAGCATTTT. Drawing the rest from reference TRBV30 and TRBJ1-5, the complete variable domain is SQTIHQWPATLVQPVGSPLSLECTVEGTSNPNLYWYRQAAGRGLQLLFYSVGIGQISSEVPQNLSASRPQDRQFILSSKKLLLSDSGFYLCAWSKDRENQPQHFGDGTRLSIL.

This clonotype was observed a few times. The J gene is TRBJ2-4, the V gene TRBV20-1; 7 bases align to TRBD2. V gave up 2 bases and J gave up 5 bases; unmatched junction bases: 9. Germline V gene sequence: CDR1 DFQATT, CDR2 SNEGSKA (reference sequence). The length of the CDR3 is 15 residues. CDR3 sequence reads: CSARKAGRTQNIQYF. The CDR3 DNA reads as TGCAGTGCTAGAAAAGCGGGAAGAACCCAAAACATTCAGTACTTC.